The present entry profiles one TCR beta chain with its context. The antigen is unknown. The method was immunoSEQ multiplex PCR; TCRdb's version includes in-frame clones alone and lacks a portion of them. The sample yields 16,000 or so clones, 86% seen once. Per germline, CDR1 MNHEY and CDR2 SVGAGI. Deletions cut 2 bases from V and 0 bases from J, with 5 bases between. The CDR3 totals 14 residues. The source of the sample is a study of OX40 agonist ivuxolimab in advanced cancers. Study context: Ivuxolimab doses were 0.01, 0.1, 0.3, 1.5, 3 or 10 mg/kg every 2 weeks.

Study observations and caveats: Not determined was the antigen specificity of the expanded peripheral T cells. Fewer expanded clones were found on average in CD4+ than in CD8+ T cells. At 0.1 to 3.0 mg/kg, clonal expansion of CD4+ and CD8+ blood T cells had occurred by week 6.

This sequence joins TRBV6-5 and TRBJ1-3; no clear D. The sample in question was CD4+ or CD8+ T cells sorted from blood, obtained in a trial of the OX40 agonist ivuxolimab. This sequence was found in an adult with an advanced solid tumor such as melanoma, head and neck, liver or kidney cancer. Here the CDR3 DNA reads TGTGCCAGCAGTTACGAGGCCTCTGGAAACACCATATATTTT. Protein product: CASSYEASGNTIYF.